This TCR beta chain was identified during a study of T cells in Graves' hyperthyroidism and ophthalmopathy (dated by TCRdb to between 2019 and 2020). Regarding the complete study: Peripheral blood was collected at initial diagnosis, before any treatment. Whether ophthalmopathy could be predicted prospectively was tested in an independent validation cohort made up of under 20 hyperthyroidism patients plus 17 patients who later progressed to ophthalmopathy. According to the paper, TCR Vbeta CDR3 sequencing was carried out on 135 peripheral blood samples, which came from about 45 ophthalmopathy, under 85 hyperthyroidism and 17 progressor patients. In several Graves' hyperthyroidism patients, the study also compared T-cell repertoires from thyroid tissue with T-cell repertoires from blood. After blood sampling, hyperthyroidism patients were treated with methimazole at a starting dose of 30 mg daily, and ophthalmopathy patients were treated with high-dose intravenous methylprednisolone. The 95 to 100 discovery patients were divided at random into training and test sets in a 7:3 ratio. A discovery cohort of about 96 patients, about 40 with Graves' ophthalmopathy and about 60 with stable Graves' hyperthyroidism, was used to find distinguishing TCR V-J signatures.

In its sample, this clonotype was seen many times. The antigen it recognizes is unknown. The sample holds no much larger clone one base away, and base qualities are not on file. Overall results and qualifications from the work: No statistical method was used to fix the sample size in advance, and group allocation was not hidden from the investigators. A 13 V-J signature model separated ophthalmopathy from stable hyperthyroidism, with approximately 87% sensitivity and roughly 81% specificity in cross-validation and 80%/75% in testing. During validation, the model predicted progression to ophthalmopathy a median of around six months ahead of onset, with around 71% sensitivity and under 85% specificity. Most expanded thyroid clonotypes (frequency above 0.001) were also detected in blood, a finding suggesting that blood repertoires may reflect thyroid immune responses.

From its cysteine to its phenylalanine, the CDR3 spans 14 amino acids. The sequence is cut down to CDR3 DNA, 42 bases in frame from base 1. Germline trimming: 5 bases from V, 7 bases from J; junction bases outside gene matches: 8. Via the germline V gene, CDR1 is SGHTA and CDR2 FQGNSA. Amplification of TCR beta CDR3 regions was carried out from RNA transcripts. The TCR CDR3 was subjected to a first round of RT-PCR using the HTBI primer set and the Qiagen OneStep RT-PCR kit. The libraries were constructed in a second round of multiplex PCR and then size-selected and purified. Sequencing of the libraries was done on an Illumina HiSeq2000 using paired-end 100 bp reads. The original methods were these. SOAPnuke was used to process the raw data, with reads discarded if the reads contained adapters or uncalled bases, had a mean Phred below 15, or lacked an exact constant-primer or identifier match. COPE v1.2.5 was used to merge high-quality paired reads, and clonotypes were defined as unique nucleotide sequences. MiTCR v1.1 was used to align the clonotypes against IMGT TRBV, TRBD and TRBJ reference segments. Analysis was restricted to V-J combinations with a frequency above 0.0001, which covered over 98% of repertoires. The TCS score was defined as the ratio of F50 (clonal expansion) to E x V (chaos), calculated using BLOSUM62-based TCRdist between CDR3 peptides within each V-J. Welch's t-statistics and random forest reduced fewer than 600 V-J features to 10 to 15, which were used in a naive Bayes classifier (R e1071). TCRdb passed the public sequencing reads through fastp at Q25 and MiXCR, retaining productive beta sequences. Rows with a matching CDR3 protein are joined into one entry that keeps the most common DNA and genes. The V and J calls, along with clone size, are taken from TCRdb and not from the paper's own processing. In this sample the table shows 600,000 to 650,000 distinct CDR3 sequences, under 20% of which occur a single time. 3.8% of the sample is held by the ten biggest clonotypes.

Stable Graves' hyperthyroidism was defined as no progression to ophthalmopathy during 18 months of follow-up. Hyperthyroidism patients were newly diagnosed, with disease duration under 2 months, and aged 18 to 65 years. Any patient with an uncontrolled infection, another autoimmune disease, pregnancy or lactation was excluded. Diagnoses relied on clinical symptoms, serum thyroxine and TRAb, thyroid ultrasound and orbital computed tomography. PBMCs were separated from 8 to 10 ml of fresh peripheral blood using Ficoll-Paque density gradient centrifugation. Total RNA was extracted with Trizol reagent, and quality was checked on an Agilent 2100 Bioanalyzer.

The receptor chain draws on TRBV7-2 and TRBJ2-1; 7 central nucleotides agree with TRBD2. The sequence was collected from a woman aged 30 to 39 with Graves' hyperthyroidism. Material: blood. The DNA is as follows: TGTGCCAGCAGCCCCGCACTAGCGCATAATGAGCAGTTCTTC. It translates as CASSPALAHNEQFF.